Following are 14 T cell receptor beta chains from one sample sequenced in a study of CD4 T cells in relation to SARS-CoV-2 and coronaviruses. The assay was immunoSEQ multiplex PCR, and TCRdb's table has in-frame clones only and misses some. The data show 15,000 to 20,000 clones, with about 80% seen just once and approximately 30% held by the top ten. The unexposed donors gave CD4+ T cells in about 2010-2019, prior to COVID-19. CD4+ T cells were isolated from the cells after 10 days of culture. Their cognate antigens are unknown. The material sequenced was CD4+ T cells from PBMCs, cultured in vitro. The receptors here all came from a human donor in good health.

The chain links TRBV3-1 (or the pseudogene TRBV3-2) to TRBJ1-5, with D uncertain. The CDR3 spans 12 residues. Trimming took off 3 bases at V and 5 bases at J, with 5 bases between the two ends. The germline CDR1 and CDR2 sequences are LGHDT and YNNKEL (reference sequence). CDR3 DNA: TGTGCCAGCAGCCATTTAGATCAGCCCCAGCATTTT. As protein: CASSHLDQPQHF.

For this clone: A junction end diverges from the germline sequence, so it may reflect a read error. The genes are TRBV3-1 (or the pseudogene TRBV3-2) and TRBJ2-7, with a tentative D call TRBD2 (6 bases). The CDR3 contains 14 residues. The V gene's germline CDR1 is LGHDT and CDR2 YNNKEL (reference sequence). Here the CDR3 reads CASSHPIRGEGGNF. CDR3 bases: TGTGCCAGCAGCCATCCCATCCGAGGAGAGGGCGGGAACTTC.

The rearrangement uses TRBV18 and TRBJ1-5; no reliable D call. V was clipped by 2 bases and J by 3 bases, with 11 bases between them. Germline lookup yields CDR1 KGHSH and CDR2 LQKENI. There are 15 residues in the CDR3. The CDR3 spells CASSPTELFNQPQHF. The CDR3 bases are TGTGCCAGCTCACCAACAGAGCTTTTCAATCAGCCCCAGCATTTT.

The V call is TRBV11-2, the J call TRBJ2-7, with D possibly TRBD2 on 6 matching bases. V lost 1 base to trimming and J lost 0 bases, with 13 bases between them. Germline-derived CDR1 and CDR2 are SGHAT and FQNNGV. The CDR3 is made up of 16 amino acids. Here the CDR3 reads CASSLALAVISYEQYF. CDR3 nucleotides: TGTGCCAGCAGCTTAGCACTAGCTGTTATCTCCTACGAGCAGTACTTC.

The rearrangement uses TRBV7-9 and TRBJ1-6; possible D gene TRBD1, 5 bases. Per germline, CDR1 SEHNR and CDR2 FQNEAQ (reference sequence). The CDR3 sequence is 15 residues long. The germline V and J ends were trimmed by 5 bases and 7 bases, with 15 bases remaining between them. The CDR3 sequence is CASSAPGLRNSPLHF. The CDR3, as DNA: TGTGCCAGCAGCGCCCCGGGACTGAGAAATTCACCCCTCCACTTT.

This clone showed up just once. The chain uses TRBV5-6 and TRBJ1-4; TRBD1 matches 10 bases. The CDR3 runs 15 residues. The germline gives CDR1 SGHDT, CDR2 YYEEEE. The J segment lost 8 bases and the V segment lost 4 bases, leaving 8 bases of the junction unmatched. The chain's CDR3 is CASSVWDRGAEKLFF. CDR3 DNA: TGTGCCAGCAGCGTATGGGACAGGGGTGCGGAAAAACTGTTTTTT. The whole variable domain, filled in from reference TRBV5-6 and TRBJ1-4, reads DAGVTQSPTHLIKTRGQQVTLRCSPKSGHDTVSWYQQALGQGPQFIFQYYEEEERQRGNFPDRFSGHQFPNYSSELNVNALLLGDSALYLCASSVWDRGAEKLFFGSGTQLSVL.

This chain connects TRBV3-1 (or the pseudogene TRBV3-2) to TRBJ2-5; TRBD2 matches at 7 bases. This CDR3 contains 16 residues. Germline CDR1 is LGHDT and CDR2 is YNNKEL (reference sequence). V gave up 0 bases and J gave up 4 bases; unmatched junction bases: 8. The CDR3 nucleotides are TGTGCCAGCAGCCAAGAAGGGCCACGCGGGGGAGAGACCCAGTACTTC. It translates to CASSQEGPRGGETQYF.

The J gene is TRBJ1-1, the V gene TRBV5-1; no definite D call. CDR1 is SGHRS and CDR2 is YFSETQ in the germline V gene. This CDR3 region has 14 residues. The V end was cut by 1 base, the J end by 1 base, with 8 bases between. The CDR3, as DNA: TGCGCCAGCAGCTTGAACCCGGGGAACACTGAAGCTTTCTTT. Translation: CASSLNPGNTEAFF. The variable domain in full, completed from reference TRBV5-1 and TRBJ1-1, reads KAGVTQTPRYLIKTRGQQVTLSCSPISGHRSVSWYQQTPGQGLQFLFEYFSETQRNKGNFPGRFSGRQFSNSRSEMNVSTLELGDSALYLCASSLNPGNTEAFFGQGTRLTVV.

The chain couples TRBV19 to TRBJ1-4; no clear D gene. V was trimmed by 4 bases and J by 0 bases, leaving 9 bases between them. The CDR3 sequence is 15 residues long. Germline V CDR1 and CDR2: LNHDA, SQIVND (reference sequence). The DNA of the CDR3 is TGTGCCAGTAGTAGGGTCCAGACAACTAATGAAAAACTGTTTTTT. This gives the protein CASSRVQTTNEKLFF. Full variable domain (missing parts from reference TRBV19 and TRBJ1-4): DGGITQSPKYLFRKEGQNVTLSCEQNLNHDAMYWYRQDPGQGLRLIYYSQIVNDFQKGDIAEGYSVSREKKESFPLTVTSAQKNPTAFYLCASSRVQTTNEKLFFGSGTQLSVL.

V usage is TRBV19 and J usage is TRBJ2-1, with TRBD2 as a possible D gene (5 bases). Germline V gene data show CDR1 as LNHDA and CDR2 as SQIVND (reference sequence). The CDR3 extends over 12 amino acids. Trimming removed 0 bases at V and 13 bases at J, with 10 bases between. The CDR3 spells CASSIEWTSQFF. The CDR3 nucleotides are TGTGCCAGTAGTATAGAGTGGACTTCTCAGTTCTTC.

This CDR3 is CASSESGGAYEQYF. CDR3 nucleotides: TGCGCCAGCAGTGAGTCCGGGGGGGCCTACGAGCAGTACTTC. V is TRBV10-2 and J is TRBJ2-7; 8 bases fit TRBD2. The CDR3 totals 14 residues. V shed 0 bases, J shed 2 bases, and the junction held 0 bases outside the gene matches. The V gene's germline CDR1 is WSHSY and CDR2 SAAADI.

This rearrangement joins TRBV6-5 to TRBJ2-7; TRBD1 might be the D (6 bases). The V and J ends lost 0 bases and 3 bases respectively, with 12 bases between them. CDR1 and CDR2 (germline): MNHEY, SVGAGI. CDR3 size: 15 residues. CDR3 coding DNA: TGTGCCAGCAGTTACTCCGGGACACCATACTACGAGCAGTACTTC. Encoded protein: CASSYSGTPYYEQYF.

The rearrangement uses TRBV5-1 and TRBJ2-1; unclear D gene. V was pared by 0 bases and J by 6 bases, with 16 bases between. This CDR3 is built from 16 residues. Germline V gives CDR1 SGHRS, CDR2 YFSETQ. CDR3 residues: CASSLDSPRLSNEQFF. CDR3 coding DNA: TGCGCCAGCAGCTTGGATTCACCCCGACTCTCCAATGAGCAGTTCTTC.

The rearrangement links TRBV11-3 to TRBJ2-1; D unresolved. The V gene lost 3 bases and the J gene lost 10 bases, with 13 bases spanning the gap. The CDR3 consists of 13 residues. The germline CDR1 and CDR2 sequences are SGHNT and YENEEA. Written as DNA, the CDR3 is TGTGCCAGCAGCTTTGTTTACCGATCGGAGCAGTTCTTC. Its protein is CASSFVYRSEQFF.